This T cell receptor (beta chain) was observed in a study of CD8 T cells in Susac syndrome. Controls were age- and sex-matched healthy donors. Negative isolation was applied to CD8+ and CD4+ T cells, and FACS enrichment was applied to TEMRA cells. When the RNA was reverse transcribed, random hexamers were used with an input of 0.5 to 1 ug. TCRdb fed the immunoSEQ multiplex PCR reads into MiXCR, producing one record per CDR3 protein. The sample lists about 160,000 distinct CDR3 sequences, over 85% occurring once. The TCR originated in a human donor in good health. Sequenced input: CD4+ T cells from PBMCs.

In DNA, the CDR3 is TGCGCCAGCAGCTTGGCCGAATCCGGGACATACGAGCAGTACTTC. Protein product: CASSLAESGTYEQYF. This chain links TRBV5-1 with TRBJ2-7; perhaps TRBD1 as D (6 bases). The CDR3 sequence is 15 residues long. Trimming stripped 0 bases from V and 4 bases from J, with 14 bases between. From germline, CDR1 is SGHRS and CDR2 YFSETQ.